What follows is one T cell receptor (beta chain) and its context. The antigen is unknown. This entry is derived from a study of T cells in Graves' hyperthyroidism and ophthalmopathy. At the level of the study: Pretreatment peripheral blood was obtained at initial diagnosis.

Study observations and caveats: Most thyroid clonotypes expanded above 0.001 were also detected in blood.

Each patient was aged 18 to 65 and had newly diagnosed hyperthyroidism of under 2 months' duration. Lactation, pregnancy, other autoimmune disease or uncontrolled infection led to exclusion of patients. This CDR3 region has 14 residues. CDR1 is SEHNR, CDR2 FQNEAQ, per germline (reference sequence). Trimming pared 2 bases from V and 1 base from J, leaving 8 bases between. TCR beta CDR3 region amplification was performed from RNA transcripts. The study used the HTBI primer set for a first-round RT-PCR of the TCR CDR3. TCRdb ran MiXCR on the multiplex PCR reads and lists one entry per CDR3 protein. The sample has about 420,000 distinct CDR3 sequences; about 15% are singletons.

The rearrangement joins TRBV7-9 to TRBJ1-1; D is unclear. This clonotype was obtained from a woman under 30 with Graves' hyperthyroidism. Sequenced material: blood. The CDR3 coding sequence is TGTGCCAGCAGCTTACCTTACAGGAACACTGAAGCTTTCTTT. Amino acids: CASSLPYRNTEAFF.